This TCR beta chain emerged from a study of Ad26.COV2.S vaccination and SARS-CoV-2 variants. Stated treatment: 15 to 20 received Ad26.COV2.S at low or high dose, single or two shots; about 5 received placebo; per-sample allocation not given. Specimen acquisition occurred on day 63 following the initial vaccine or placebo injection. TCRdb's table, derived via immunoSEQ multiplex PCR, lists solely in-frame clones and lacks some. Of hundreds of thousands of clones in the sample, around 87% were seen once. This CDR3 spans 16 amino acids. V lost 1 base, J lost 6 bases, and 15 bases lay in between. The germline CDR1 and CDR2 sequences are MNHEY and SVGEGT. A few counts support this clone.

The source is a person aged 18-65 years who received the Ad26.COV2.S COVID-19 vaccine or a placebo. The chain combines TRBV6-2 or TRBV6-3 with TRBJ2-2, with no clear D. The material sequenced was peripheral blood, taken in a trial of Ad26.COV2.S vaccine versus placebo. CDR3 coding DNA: TGTGCCAGCAGTTACTATGATCACGGTGTCTCCGGGGAGCTGTTTTTT. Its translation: CASSYYDHGVSGELFF.